Following are 27 T cell receptor beta chains from one sample sequenced in a study of tumor T cells in aggressive B-cell lymphoma. Repertoires were generated with immunoSEQ multiplex PCR, while TCRdb's copy carries only in-frame clones and drops some. Among fewer than 2,500 clones, roughly 79% were seen once, and the ten largest hold 13% to 15%. Sequencing was performed on tumor tissue. The receptor source for this set is an adult with diffuse large B cell lymphoma.

V and J are TRBV5-1 and TRBJ2-7, with 11 bases identical to TRBD1. The ends lost 3 bases at V and 6 bases at J; junction bases unmatched: 2. In germline, CDR1 is SGHRS, CDR2 YFSETQ. This CDR3 is built from 13 residues. Here the CDR3 reads CASSWGQGGEQYF. For the CDR3, the DNA is TGCGCCAGCAGCTGGGGACAGGGGGGCGAGCAGTACTTC. The full variable domain, in which reference TRBV5-1 and TRBJ2-7 provide the parts outside the CDR3, is KAGVTQTPRYLIKTRGQQVTLSCSPISGHRSVSWYQQTPGQGLQFLFEYFSETQRNKGNFPGRFSGRQFSNSRSEMNVSTLELGDSALYLCASSWGQGGEQYFGPGTRLTVT.

The chain links TRBV7-7 to TRBJ2-5, with 10 bases aligning to TRBD2. The CDR3 runs 14 residues. Germline V gene data show CDR1 as SSHAT and CDR2 as FNYEAQ (reference sequence). Unmatched junction bases numbered 3, after V lost 3 bases and J lost 5 bases. The CDR3 reads CASSLWTSGETQYF. CDR3 in DNA: TGTGCCAGCAGCTTGTGGACTAGCGGCGAGACCCAGTACTTC.

V and J are TRBV11-2 and TRBJ1-2; D gene uncertain. This CDR3 has 13 residues. Germline CDR1 and CDR2: SGHAT and FQNNGV. V lost 10 bases to trimming and J lost 3 bases, with 15 bases between them. The CDR3: CATSMEGYYGYTF. The CDR3, as DNA: TGTGCCACCAGTATGGAGGGCTACTATGGCTACACCTTC.

This chain joins TRBV4-1 and TRBJ2-1; 9 bases align to TRBD2. J gave up 4 bases and V 2 bases, and 6 bases lay outside the gene matches. Germline CDR1 is MGHRA and CDR2 is YSYEKL. The CDR3 is 16 residues long. The CDR3 sequence: CASSQTLAGIYNEQFF. CDR3 nucleotides: TGCGCCAGCAGCCAAACTCTAGCGGGGATTTACAATGAGCAGTTCTTC.

This rearrangement joins TRBV19 to TRBJ1-1; D unresolved. Trimming removed 4 bases at V and 1 base at J, with 13 bases between. The CDR3 totals 15 residues. Germline assignment: CDR1 LNHDA and CDR2 SQIVND (reference sequence). The CDR3 region has the DNA TGTGCCAGTAGTAGACACCCGTCCCCGAACACTGAAGCTTTCTTT. As protein: CASSRHPSPNTEAFF.

This clone was seen a handful of times. The chain recombines TRBV2 with TRBJ1-2; D gene unclear. This CDR3 spans 13 amino acids. The germline gives CDR1 SNHLY, CDR2 FYNNEI. Trimming took off 2 bases at V and 8 bases at J, with 12 bases between the two ends. CDR3: CASSEIQTGGYTF. Here the CDR3 DNA reads TGTGCCAGCAGTGAAATACAGACCGGCGGCTACACCTTC.

The chain links TRBV5-1 to TRBJ2-3; the D is unclear. V dropped 0 bases and J dropped 4 bases, with 12 bases sitting between them. The CDR3 has 15 amino acids. Germline V gene data show CDR1 as SGHRS and CDR2 as YFSETQ. The CDR3 DNA sequence: TGCGCCAGCAGCTTGGATGGGCAGGTCCCAGATACGCAGTATTTT. This codes for CASSLDGQVPDTQYF.

The chain combines TRBV2 with TRBJ2-3, with a weak D call TRBD2 (7 bases). This CDR3 comprises 17 residues. Trimming took off 6 bases at V and 3 bases at J, with 22 bases between the two ends. Germline CDR1 is SNHLY and CDR2 is FYNNEI. CDR3 DNA sequence: TGTGCCAGCAGGCCTAGGTGGGGGGGCCAATTTACAGATACGCAGTATTTT. Amino acids: CASRPRWGGQFTDTQYF.

This clone has just a few counts. The chain recombines TRBV13 with TRBJ2-1; 8 nucleotides align to TRBD2. Per the germline V gene, CDR1 is PRHDT and CDR2 is FYEKMQ (reference sequence). The CDR3 extends over 12 amino acids. V shed 7 bases and J 10 bases; nucleotides not matched to a gene: 6. The CDR3: CASKLSGSEQFF. CDR3 coding DNA: TGTGCCAGCAAATTAAGCGGGAGCGAGCAGTTCTTC.

The CDR3 nucleotides read TGTGCCAGCAACCAGAGGACAGGGAGGCTGAACTATGGCTACACCTTC. It translates to CASNQRTGRLNYGYTF. V usage is TRBV5-6 and J usage is TRBJ1-2, with 8 positions matching TRBD1. This CDR3 is built from 16 residues. From germline, CDR1 is SGHDT and CDR2 YYEEEE. The trim removed 6 bases at V and 2 bases at J, leaving 12 bases unmatched.

J is TRBJ2-2 and V is TRBV27; D remains unclear. CDR1 MNHEY and CDR2 SMNVEV come from the germline V gene (reference sequence). V lost 2 bases to trimming and J lost 6 bases, with 16 bases between them. The CDR3 is 16 residues long. CDR3 residues: CASSLQNTKNAGELFF. The CDR3 nucleotides are TGTGCCAGCAGTTTACAGAACACCAAGAATGCCGGGGAGCTGTTTTTT.

The table lists this clone with a few counts. The chain links TRBV7-3 to TRBJ1-1; D might be TRBD1 (5 bases). This CDR3 contains 16 residues. V was pared by 4 bases and J by 6 bases, with 21 bases between. CDR1 and CDR2 (germline): SGHTA, FQGTGA. CDR3 loop: CASSSFFPRQPAEAFF. In nucleotides, the CDR3 is TGTGCCAGCAGCTCCTTTTTTCCTAGACAGCCGGCTGAAGCTTTCTTT.

This clone came up once. The chain combines TRBV27 with TRBJ2-1; TRBD1 is a possible D gene (6 bases). Germline CDR1 and CDR2: MNHEY and SMNVEV (reference sequence). V shed 6 bases and J shed 9 bases, with 15 bases lying between them. The CDR3 totals 13 residues. As DNA, the CDR3 is TGTGCCAGCAGCTCCAGGGGCAGCACTGAGCAGTTCTTC. This codes for CASSSRGSTEQFF.

The rearrangement joins TRBV18 to TRBJ1-3; D gene ambiguous. Germline V gene data show CDR1 as KGHSH and CDR2 as LQKENI. The CDR3 spans 16 residues. Trimming stripped 4 bases from V and 0 bases from J, with 13 bases between. CDR3 protein: CASSLSVATSGNTIYF. The CDR3 DNA is TGTGCCAGCTCACTTTCCGTAGCAACCTCTGGAAACACCATATATTTT.

CDR3 nucleotides: TGTGCCAGCAGTGATAACTGGCAAGAGACCCAGTACTTC. Translating gives CASSDNWQETQYF. The V gene is TRBV2, the J gene TRBJ2-5; D ambiguous. V gave up 3 bases and J gave up 2 bases, with 7 bases separating them. The CDR3 is 13 amino acids. CDR1 is SNHLY, CDR2 FYNNEI, per germline.

The chain uses TRBV5-1 and TRBJ1-1, with 9 bases fitting TRBD1. V lost 4 bases and J lost 3; bases outside the gene matches: 7. In germline, CDR1 is SGHRS, CDR2 YFSETQ. The CDR3 spans 15 residues. CDR3 nucleotide sequence: TGCGCCAGCAGCCTATGGACAGGGGCTGACACTGAAGCTTTCTTT. Translation: CASSLWTGADTEAFF.

The V call is TRBV27, the J call TRBJ2-7; a weak D match, TRBD2 (7 bases). This CDR3 has 13 residues. Germline V gene lookup returns CDR1 MNHEY and CDR2 SMNVEV (reference sequence). V was cut by 8 bases and J by 5 bases, with 16 bases left in between. The CDR3 DNA follows: TGTGCCAGCCCCCCCCGGGGGGCCCACGAGCAGTACTTC. As protein: CASPPRGAHEQYF.

This chain connects TRBV4-1 to TRBJ1-6; D is unclear. V lost 6 bases and J 9 bases, leaving 18 bases between the germline ends. CDR1 and CDR2 from the germline V gene are MGHRA and YSYEKL. This CDR3 region has 15 residues. CDR3 loop: CASRASGGLGSPLHF. The CDR3, as DNA: TGCGCCAGCAGGGCAAGCGGAGGGTTGGGTTCACCCCTCCACTTT.

DNA for the CDR3: TGTGCCTGGAGTGGACAGGGCCGAGAGACCCAGTACTTC. Translated: CAWSGQGRETQYF. The chain joins TRBV30 to TRBJ2-5; 7 bases match TRBD1. CDR1 GTSNPN and CDR2 SVGIG come from the germline V gene (reference sequence). The CDR3 has 13 residues. The junction had 3 bases not matched to a gene; V was cut back by 1 base and J by 4 bases.

This clone was counted a few times. Germline is not matched at one junction end, which may reflect a read error. This sequence joins TRBV4-1 and TRBJ2-3; 10 positions match TRBD2. This CDR3 contains 14 residues. CDR1 and CDR2 from the germline V gene are MGHRA and YSYEKL. CDR3 region: CASTQAGGLDTQYF. CDR3 nucleotides: TGCGCCAGCACCCAAGCGGGGGGGCTAGATACGCAGTATTTT.

This chain joins TRBV21-1 and TRBJ2-7; the listed D gene, TRBD2, was not tested against the DNA. TRBV21-1 is a pseudogene segment. The CDR3 is 17 residues long. The CDR3 nucleotides read TGTGCCAGCAGCAAATCGGGGGGTCACCGAGCTTCCTACGAGCAGTACTTC. Protein: CASSKSGGHRASYEQYF.

The CDR3 here is CASSLVSGGPGETQYF. CDR3 nucleotide sequence: TGTGCCAGCAGCTTAGTCAGCGGGGGCCCTGGGGAGACCCAGTACTTC. V gene TRBV7-2 combines with J gene TRBJ2-5; the match to TRBD2 covers 8 bases. CDR3 length: 16 residues. CDR1 is SGHTA and CDR2 is FQGNSA in the germline V gene. Trimming took 1 base from V and 5 from J; bases not matched to a gene: 9.

V is TRBV7-8 and J is TRBJ1-2; tentatively, D is TRBD1 (6 bases). The CDR3 loop spans 17 amino acids. CDR1 and CDR2 from the germline V gene are SGHVS and FQNEAQ. V lost 1 base to trimming and J lost 3 bases, with 18 bases between them. The CDR3 DNA reads TGTGCCAGCAGCTTAGGGGCATGGGGAGGGGGAGACTATGGCTACACCTTC. This sequence encodes CASSLGAWGGGDYGYTF.

This clone appeared once. The chain joins TRBV11-2 to TRBJ2-1, with 8 bases aligning to TRBD2. This CDR3 has 15 amino acids. CDR1 and CDR2 from the germline V gene are SGHAT and FQNNGV. Trimming took 8 bases from V and 5 from J; bases not matched to a gene: 11. The CDR3 region is CASASGTSLHNEQFF. CDR3 bases: TGTGCCAGCGCATCCGGGACTAGTCTTCACAATGAGCAGTTCTTC.

The genes are TRBV11-2 and TRBJ1-2, with 8 positions matching TRBD1. V was clipped by 3 bases and J by 6 bases; unmatched bases: 3. The CDR3 has 13 amino acids. Germline V lookup: CDR1 SGHAT, CDR2 FQNNGV. The CDR3 region has the DNA TGTGCCAGCAGCTTGTTGACAGGGGATGGCTACACCTTC. Translation gives CASSLLTGDGYTF. Combining the CDR3 with reference TRBV11-2 and TRBJ1-2 gives the whole variable domain EAGVAQSPRYKIIEKRQSVAFWCNPISGHATLYWYQQILGQGPKLLIQFQNNGVVDDSQLPKDRFSAERLKGVDSTLKIQPAKLEDSAVYLCASSLLTGDGYTFGSGTRLTVV.

The chain joins TRBV27 to TRBJ1-1; the match to TRBD1 covers 8 bases. Germline CDR1 and CDR2: MNHEY and SMNVEV (reference sequence). This CDR3 region has 16 residues. The V segment lost 4 bases and the J segment 9 bases; nucleotides outside the gene matches: 16. CDR3 sequence: CASSWTFGTGGNQAFF. CDR3 sequence (DNA): TGTGCCAGCAGTTGGACCTTTGGGACAGGAGGAAACCAAGCTTTCTTT.

V usage is TRBV18 and J usage is TRBJ1-5; D is perhaps TRBD1 (5 bases). The CDR3 extends over 16 amino acids. The V gene's germline CDR1 is KGHSH and CDR2 LQKENI. V was pared by 2 bases and J by 3 bases, with 14 bases between. CDR3 sequence (DNA): TGTGCCAGCTCACCATTCAAAGGAGGGGCCAATCAGCCCCAGCATTTT. It yields the protein CASSPFKGGANQPQHF.